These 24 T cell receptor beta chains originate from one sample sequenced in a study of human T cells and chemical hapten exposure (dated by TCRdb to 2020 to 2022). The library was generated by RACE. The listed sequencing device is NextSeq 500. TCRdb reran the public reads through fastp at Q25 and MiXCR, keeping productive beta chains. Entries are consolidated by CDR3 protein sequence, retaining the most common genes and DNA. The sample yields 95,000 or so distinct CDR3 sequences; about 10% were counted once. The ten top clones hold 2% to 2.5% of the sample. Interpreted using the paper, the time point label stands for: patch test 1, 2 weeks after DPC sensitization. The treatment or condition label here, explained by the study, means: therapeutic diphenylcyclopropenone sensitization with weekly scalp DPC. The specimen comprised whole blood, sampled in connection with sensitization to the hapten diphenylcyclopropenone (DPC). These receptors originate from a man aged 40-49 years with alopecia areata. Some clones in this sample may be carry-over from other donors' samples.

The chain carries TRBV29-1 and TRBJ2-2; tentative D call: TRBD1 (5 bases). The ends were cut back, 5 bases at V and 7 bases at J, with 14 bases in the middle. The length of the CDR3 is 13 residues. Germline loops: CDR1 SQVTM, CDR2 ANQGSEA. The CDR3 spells CSVYPGAHGELFF. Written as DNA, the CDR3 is TGCAGCGTTTACCCTGGGGCCCACGGGGAGCTGTTTTTT.

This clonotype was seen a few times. The CDR3, as DNA: TGTGCCAGCAGCTTAGGTGACAGGGGGTACGAGCAGTACGTC. Translated: CASSLGDRGYEQYV. The chain combines TRBV7-2 with TRBJ2-7; TRBD1 matches 9 bases. CDR1 is SGHTA and CDR2 is FQGNSA in the germline V gene. This CDR3 spans 14 amino acids. J gave up 4 bases and V 1 base, and 2 bases lay outside the gene matches.

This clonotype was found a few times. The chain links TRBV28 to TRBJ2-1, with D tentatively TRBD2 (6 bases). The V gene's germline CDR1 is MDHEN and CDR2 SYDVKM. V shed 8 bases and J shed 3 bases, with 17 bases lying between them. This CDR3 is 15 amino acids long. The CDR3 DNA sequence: TGTGCCAGCCTTTCTAGCGAAGGATACTACAATGAGCAGTTCTTC. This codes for CASLSSEGYYNEQFF.

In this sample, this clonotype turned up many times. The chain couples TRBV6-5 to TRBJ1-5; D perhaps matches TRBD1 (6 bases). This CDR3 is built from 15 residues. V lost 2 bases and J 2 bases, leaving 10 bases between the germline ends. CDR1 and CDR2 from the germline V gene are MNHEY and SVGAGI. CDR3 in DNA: TGTGCCAGCAGTTACGCAGGGGAGGGCAATCAGCCCCAGCATTTT. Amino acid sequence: CASSYAGEGNQPQHF.

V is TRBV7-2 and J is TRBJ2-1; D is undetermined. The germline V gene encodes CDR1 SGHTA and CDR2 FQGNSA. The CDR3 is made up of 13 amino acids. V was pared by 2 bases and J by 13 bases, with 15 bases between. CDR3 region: CASSLSPPDLQFF. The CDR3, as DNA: TGTGCCAGCAGCTTATCCCCCCCAGACCTACAGTTCTTC. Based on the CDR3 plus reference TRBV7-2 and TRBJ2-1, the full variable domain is GAGVSQSPSNKVTEKGKDVELRCDPISGHTALYWYRQSLGQGLEFLIYFQGNSAPDKSGLPSDRFSAERTGGSVSTLTIQRTQQEDSAVYLCASSLSPPDLQFFGPGTRLTVL.

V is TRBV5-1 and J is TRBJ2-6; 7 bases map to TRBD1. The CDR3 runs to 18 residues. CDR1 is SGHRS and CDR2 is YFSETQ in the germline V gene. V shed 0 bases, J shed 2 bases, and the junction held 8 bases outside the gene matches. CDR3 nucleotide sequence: TGCGCCAGCAGCTTGGCCCACGTGGGGACAGCTGGGGCCAACGTCCTGACTTTC. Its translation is CASSLAHVGTAGANVLTF. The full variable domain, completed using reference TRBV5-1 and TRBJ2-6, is KAGVTQTPRYLIKTRGQQVTLSCSPISGHRSVSWYQQTPGQGLQFLFEYFSETQRNKGNFPGRFSGRQFSNSRSEMNVSTLELGDSALYLCASSLAHVGTAGANVLTFGAGSRLTVL.

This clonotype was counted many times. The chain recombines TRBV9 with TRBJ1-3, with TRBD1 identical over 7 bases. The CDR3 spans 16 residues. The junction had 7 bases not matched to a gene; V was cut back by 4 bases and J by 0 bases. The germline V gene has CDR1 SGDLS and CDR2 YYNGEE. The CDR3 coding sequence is TGTGCCAGCAGCCCCACACAGGGGCCCTCTGGAAACACCATATATTTT. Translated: CASSPTQGPSGNTIYF.

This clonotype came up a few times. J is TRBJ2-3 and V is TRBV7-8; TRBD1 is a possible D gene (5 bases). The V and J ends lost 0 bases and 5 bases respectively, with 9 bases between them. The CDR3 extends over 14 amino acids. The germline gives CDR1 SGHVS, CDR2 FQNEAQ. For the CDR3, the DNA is TGTGCCAGCAGCTTAGCGGGGCGACTAGATACGCAGTATTTT. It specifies CASSLAGRLDTQYF.

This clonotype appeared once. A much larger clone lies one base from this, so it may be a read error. CDR3 sequence reads: CASSYRVTDMQYF. The DNA of the CDR3 is TGTGCCAGCAGTTACAGGGTTACAGATATGCAGTATTTT. The chain combines TRBV6-5 with TRBJ2-3, with no clear D. The CDR3 has 13 residues. Germline-derived CDR1 and CDR2 are MNHEY and SVGAGI.

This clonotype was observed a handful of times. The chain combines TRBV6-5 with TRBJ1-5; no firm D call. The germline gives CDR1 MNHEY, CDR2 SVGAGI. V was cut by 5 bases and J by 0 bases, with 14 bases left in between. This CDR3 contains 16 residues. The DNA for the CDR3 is TGTGCCAGCAGTCGGCCGCTCCTTTATAGCAATCAGCCCCAGCATTTT. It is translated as CASSRPLLYSNQPQHF.

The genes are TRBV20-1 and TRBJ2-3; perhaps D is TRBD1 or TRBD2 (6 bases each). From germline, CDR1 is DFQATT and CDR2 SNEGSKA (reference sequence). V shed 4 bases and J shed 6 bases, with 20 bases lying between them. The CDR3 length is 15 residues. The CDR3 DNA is TGCAGTGCTACAAATCAGGAGGGGGAGGCTGATACGCAGTATTTT. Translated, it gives CSATNQEGEADTQYF.

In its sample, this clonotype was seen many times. The CDR3 DNA reads as TGTGCCAGCAGTCTTAGTAGGAATGAGCAGTTCTTC. It translates to CASSLSRNEQFF. The rearrangement joins TRBV12-3 or TRBV12-4 to TRBJ2-1, with unresolved D. The V end was cut by 5 bases, the J end by 7 bases, with 9 bases between. This CDR3 has 12 residues.

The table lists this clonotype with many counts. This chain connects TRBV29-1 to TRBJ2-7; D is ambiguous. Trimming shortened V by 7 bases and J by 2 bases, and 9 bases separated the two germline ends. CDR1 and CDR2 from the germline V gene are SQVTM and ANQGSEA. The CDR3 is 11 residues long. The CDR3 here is CSAQFAYEQYF. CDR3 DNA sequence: TGCAGCGCTCAGTTCGCCTACGAGCAGTACTTC.

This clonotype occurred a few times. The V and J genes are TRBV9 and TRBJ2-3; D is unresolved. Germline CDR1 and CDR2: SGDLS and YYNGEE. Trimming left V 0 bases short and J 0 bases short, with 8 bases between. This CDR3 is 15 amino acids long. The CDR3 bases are TGTGCCAGCAGCGTAGGGGTAGTCAGCACAGATACGCAGTATTTT. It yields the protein CASSVGVVSTDTQYF.

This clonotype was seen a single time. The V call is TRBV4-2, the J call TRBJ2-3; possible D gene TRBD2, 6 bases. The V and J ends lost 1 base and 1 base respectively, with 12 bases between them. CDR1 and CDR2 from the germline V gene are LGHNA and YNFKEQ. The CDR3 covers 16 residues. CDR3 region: CASSQGSGVGTDTQYF. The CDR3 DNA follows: TGTGCCAGCAGCCAAGGGTCGGGAGTTGGCACAGATACGCAGTATTTT.

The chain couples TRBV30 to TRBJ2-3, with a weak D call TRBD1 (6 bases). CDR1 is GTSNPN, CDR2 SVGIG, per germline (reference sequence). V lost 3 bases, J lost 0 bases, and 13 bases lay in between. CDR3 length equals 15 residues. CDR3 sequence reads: CAWSRMGASTDTQYF. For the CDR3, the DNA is TGTGCCTGGAGCAGGATGGGGGCTAGCACAGATACGCAGTATTTT.

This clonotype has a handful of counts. CDR3 DNA sequence: TGTGCCAGCAGCCAACCGCGACCGCCCAATGAGCAGTTCTTC. It translates to CASSQPRPPNEQFF. The gene calls are TRBV11-3 and TRBJ2-1, with unresolved D. V lost 5 bases, J lost 6 bases, and 14 bases lay in between. The CDR3 runs to 14 residues. Looked up from germline, CDR1 is SGHNT and CDR2 is YENEEA.

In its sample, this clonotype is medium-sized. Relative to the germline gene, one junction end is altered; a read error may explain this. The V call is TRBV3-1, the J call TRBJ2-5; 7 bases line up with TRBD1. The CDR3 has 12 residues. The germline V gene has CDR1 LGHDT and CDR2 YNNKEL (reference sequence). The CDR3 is CASSQDRTGNDF. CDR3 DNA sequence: TGTGCCAGCAGCCAAGACCGGACAGGAAATGACTTC.

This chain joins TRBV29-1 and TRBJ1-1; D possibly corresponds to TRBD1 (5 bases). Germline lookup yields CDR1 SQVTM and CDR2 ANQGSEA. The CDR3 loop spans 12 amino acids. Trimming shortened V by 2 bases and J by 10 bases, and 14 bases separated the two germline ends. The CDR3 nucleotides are TGCAGCGTTGAATTAGGGGATGGACCAGCTTTCTTT. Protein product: CSVELGDGPAFF. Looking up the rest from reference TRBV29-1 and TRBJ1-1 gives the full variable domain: SAVISQKPSRDICQRGTSLTIQCQVDSQVTMMFWYRQQPGQSLTLIATANQGSEATYESGFVIDKFPISRPNLTFSTLTVSNMSPEDSSIYLCSVELGDGPAFFGQGTRLTVV.

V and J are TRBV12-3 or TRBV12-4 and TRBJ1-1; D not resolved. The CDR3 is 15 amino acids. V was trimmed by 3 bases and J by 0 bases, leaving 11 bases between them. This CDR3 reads CASSLYGPLNTEAFF. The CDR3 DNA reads TGTGCCAGCAGTTTGTACGGGCCCTTGAACACTGAAGCTTTCTTT.

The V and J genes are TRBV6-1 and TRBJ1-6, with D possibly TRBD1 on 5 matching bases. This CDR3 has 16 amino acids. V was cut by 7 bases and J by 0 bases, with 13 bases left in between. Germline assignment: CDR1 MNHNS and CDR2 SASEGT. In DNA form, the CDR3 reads TGTGCCAGCATGGGGGACGGGAGCTCCTATAATTCACCCCTCCACTTT. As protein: CASMGDGSSYNSPLHF.

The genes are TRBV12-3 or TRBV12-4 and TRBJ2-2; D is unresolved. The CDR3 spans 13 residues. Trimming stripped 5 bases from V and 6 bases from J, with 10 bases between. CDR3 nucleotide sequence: TGTGCCAGCAGTCCCCAAGGGTCCGGGGAGCTGTTTTTT. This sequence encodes CASSPQGSGELFF.

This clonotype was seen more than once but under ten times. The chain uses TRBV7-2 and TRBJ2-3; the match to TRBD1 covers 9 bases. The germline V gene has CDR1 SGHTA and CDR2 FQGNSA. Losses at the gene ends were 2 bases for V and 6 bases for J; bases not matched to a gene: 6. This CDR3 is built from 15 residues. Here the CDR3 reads CASSLQGQGSDTQYF. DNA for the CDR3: TGTGCCAGCAGCTTACAAGGACAGGGGAGCGATACGCAGTATTTT.

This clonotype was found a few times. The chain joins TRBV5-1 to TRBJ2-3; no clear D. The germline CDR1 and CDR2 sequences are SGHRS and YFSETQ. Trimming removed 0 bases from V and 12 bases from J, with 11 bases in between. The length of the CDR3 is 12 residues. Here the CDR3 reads CASSLAYTDQYF. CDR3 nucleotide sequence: TGCGCCAGCAGCTTGGCTTACACCGATCAGTATTTT.